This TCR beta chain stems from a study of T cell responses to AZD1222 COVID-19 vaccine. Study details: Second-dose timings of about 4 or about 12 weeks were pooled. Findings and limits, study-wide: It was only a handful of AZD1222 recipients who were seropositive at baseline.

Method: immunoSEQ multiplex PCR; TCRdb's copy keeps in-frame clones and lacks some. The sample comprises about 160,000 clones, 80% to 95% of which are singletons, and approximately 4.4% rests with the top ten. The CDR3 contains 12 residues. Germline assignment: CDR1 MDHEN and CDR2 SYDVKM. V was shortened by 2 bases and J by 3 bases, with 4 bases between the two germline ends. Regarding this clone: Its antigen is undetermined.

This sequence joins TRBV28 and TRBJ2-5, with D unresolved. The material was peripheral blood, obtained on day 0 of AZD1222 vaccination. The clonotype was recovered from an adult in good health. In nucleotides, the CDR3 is TGTGCCAGCAGTTTAACGAAAGAGACCCAGTACTTC. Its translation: CASSLTKETQYF.